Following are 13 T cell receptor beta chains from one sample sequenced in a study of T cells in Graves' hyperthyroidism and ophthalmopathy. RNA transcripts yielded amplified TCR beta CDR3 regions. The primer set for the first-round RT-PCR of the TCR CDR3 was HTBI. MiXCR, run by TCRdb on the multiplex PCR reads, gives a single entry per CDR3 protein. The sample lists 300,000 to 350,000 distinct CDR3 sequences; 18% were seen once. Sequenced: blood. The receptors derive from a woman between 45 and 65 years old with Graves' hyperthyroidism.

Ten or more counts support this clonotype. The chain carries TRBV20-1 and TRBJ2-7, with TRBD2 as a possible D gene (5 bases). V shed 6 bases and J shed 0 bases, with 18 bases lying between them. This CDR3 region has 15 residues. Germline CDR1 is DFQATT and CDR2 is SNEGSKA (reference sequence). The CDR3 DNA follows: TGCAGTGCCGCAAATCCAGCGGTAAGCTCCTACGAGCAGTACTTC. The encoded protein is CSAANPAVSSYEQYF.

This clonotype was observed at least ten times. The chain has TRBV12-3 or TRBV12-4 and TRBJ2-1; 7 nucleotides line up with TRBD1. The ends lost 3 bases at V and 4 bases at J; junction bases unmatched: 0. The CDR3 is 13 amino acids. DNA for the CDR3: TGTGCCAGCAGTTTGACAGGGTACAATGAGCAGTTCTTC. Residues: CASSLTGYNEQFF.

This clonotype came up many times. The CDR3 DNA is TGTGCCAGCAGCTTAGGACCGGGAGGGGTATCCGAGCAGTACTTC. It yields the protein CASSLGPGGVSEQYF. The V gene is TRBV7-8, the J gene TRBJ2-7, with 8 bases fitting TRBD2. With V trimmed by 1 base and J by 6 bases, 8 bases remained unmatched. This CDR3 has 15 amino acids. Germline V gene lookup returns CDR1 SGHVS and CDR2 FQNEAQ. Full variable domain (outside the CDR3, taken from reference TRBV7-8 and TRBJ2-7): GAGVSQSPRYKVAKRGQDVALRCDPISGHVSLFWYQQALGQGPEFLTYFQNEAQLDKSGLPSDRFFAERPEGSVSTLKIQRTQQEDSAVYLCASSLGPGGVSEQYFGPGTRLTVT.

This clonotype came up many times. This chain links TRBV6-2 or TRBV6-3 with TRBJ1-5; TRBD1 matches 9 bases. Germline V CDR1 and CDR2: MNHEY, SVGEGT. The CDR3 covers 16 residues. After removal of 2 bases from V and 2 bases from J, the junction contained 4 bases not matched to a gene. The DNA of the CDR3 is TGTGCCAGCAGTTACACAGGGGGCGGAGGCAATCAGCCCCAGCATTTT. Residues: CASSYTGGGGNQPQHF.

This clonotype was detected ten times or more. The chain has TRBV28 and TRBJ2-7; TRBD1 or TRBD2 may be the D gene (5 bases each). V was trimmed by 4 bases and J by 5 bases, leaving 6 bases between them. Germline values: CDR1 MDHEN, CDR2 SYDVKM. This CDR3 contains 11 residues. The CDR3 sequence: CASSWGNEQYF. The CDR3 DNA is TGTGCCAGCAGTTGGGGGAACGAGCAGTACTTC.

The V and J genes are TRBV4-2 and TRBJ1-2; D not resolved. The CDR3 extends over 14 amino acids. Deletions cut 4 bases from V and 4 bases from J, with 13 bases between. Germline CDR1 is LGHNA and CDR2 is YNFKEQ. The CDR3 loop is CASSPPRGTYGYTF. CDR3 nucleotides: TGTGCCAGCAGCCCCCCCCGGGGAACCTATGGCTACACCTTC.

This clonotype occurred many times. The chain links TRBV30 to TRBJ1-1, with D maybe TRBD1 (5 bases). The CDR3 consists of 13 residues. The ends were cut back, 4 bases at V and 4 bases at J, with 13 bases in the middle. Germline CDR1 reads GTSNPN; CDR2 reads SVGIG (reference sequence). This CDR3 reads CAWMGGWVTEAFF. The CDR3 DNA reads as TGTGCCTGGATGGGGGGTTGGGTCACTGAAGCTTTCTTT.

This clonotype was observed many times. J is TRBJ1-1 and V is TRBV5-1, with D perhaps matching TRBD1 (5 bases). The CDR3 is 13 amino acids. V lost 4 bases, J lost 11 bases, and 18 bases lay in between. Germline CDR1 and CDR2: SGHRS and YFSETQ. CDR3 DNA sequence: TGCGCCAGCAGCCCCCTGGGGGAACCGTCTGCTTTCTTT. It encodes CASSPLGEPSAFF.

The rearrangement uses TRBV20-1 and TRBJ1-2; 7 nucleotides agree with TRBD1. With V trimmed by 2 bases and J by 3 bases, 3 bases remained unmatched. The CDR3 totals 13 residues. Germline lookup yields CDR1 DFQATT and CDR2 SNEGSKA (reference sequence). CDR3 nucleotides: TGCAGTGCTAGAACCGGGACAGACTATGGCTACACCTTC. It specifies CSARTGTDYGYTF.

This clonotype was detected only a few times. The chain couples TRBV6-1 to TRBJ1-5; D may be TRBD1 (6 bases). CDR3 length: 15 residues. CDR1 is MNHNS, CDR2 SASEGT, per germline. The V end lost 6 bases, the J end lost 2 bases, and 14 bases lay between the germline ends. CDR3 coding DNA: TGTGCCAGCAGCCCCACGAAGGGGGGCAATCAGCCCCAGCATTTT. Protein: CASSPTKGGNQPQHF.

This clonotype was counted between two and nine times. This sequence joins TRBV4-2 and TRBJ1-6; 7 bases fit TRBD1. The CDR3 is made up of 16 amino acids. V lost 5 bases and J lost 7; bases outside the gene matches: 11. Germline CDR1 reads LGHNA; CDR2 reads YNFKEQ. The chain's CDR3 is CASSSSTGQPNSPLHF. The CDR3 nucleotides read TGTGCCAGCAGCTCCTCGACAGGGCAACCCAATTCACCCCTCCACTTT.

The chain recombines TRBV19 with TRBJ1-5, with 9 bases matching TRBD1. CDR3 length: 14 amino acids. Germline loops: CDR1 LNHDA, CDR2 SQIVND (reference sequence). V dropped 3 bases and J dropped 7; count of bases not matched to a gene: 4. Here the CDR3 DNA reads TGTGCCAGTAGTATTTCACAGGGGGCCCAGCCCCAGCATTTT. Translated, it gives CASSISQGAQPQHF.

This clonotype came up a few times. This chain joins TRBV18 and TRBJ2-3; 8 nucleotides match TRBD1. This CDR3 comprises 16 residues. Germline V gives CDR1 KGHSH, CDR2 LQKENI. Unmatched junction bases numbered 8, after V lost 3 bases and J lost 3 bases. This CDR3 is CASSPIGQGWTDTQYF. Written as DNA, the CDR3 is TGTGCCAGCTCACCTATTGGACAGGGTTGGACAGATACGCAGTATTTT.